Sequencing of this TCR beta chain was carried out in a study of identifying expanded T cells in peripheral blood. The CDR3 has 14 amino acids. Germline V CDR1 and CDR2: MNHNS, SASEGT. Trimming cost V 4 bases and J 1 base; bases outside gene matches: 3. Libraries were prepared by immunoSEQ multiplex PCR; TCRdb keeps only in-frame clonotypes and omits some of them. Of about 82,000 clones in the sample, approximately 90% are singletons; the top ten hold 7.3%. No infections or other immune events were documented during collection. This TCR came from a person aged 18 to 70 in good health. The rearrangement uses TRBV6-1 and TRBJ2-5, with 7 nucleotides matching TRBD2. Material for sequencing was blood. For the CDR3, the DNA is TGTGCCAGCAGTGTGGCGGGAGCCCAAGAGACCCAGTACTTC. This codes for CASSVAGAQETQYF.